Here is one TCR beta chain with its context. Its antigen is not identified. This sample is drawn from a study of OX40 agonist ivuxolimab in advanced cancers. Study results and caveats: It was not determined which antigens were specifically recognized by the peripheral T cells that had undergone clonal expansion. At doses 0.1 to 3.0 mg/kg, CD4+ and CD8+ clones expanded.

Using immunoSEQ multiplex PCR, the repertoire was profiled, and TCRdb retains in-frame clones only, with some absent. Of 65,000 to 85,000 clones listed, 85% are singletons. V shed 1 base and J 6 bases; nucleotides not matched to a gene: 12. This CDR3 has 17 amino acids. Germline CDR1 reads SQVTM; CDR2 reads ANQGSEA. This specimen consisted of CD4+ or CD8+ T cells sorted from blood, obtained in a trial of the OX40 agonist ivuxolimab. This receptor was taken from an adult with an advanced solid tumor such as melanoma, head and neck, liver or kidney cancer. The rearrangement joins TRBV29-1 to TRBJ2-2, with 9 bases lining up with TRBD2. The CDR3 nucleotides are TGCAGCGTTGAAGGTCTAGAGGGCGGGAGGGCCCCCGGGGAGCTGTTTTTT. This encodes CSVEGLEGGRAPGELFF.